A single sample is the source of the 9 T cell receptor beta chains below, sequenced in a study of blood T cell repertoires in COVID-19. The assay was immunoSEQ multiplex PCR, and TCRdb's table has in-frame clones only and misses some. The sample holds 55,000 to 65,000 clones, roughly four fifths seen once. The sequenced material came from peripheral blood. The receptor set was obtained from a human donor in a cohort sampled during active COVID-19.

The chain employs TRBV19 and TRBJ1-5; 8 nucleotides agree with TRBD1. This CDR3 has 19 residues. CDR1 is LNHDA, CDR2 SQIVND, per germline (reference sequence). The V and J ends lost 5 bases and 0 bases, in that order; junction bases with no gene match: 15. The CDR3: CASSFLRDRRQLSNQPQHF. The CDR3, as DNA: TGTGCCAGTAGTTTCCTCCGGGACAGGAGACAACTTAGCAATCAGCCCCAGCATTTT.

The chain is built from TRBV19 and TRBJ2-2, with a tentative D call TRBD2 (6 bases). CDR3 length: 15 residues. The V end was cut by 6 bases, the J end by 2 bases, with 13 bases between. Germline V gene sequence: CDR1 LNHDA, CDR2 SQIVND (reference sequence). The CDR3 DNA reads TGTGCCAGTAGAATCGGGACTTTAAACACCGGGGAGCTGTTTTTT. This sequence encodes CASRIGTLNTGELFF.

The rearrangement links TRBV12-5 to TRBJ2-3; 9 bases align to TRBD2. This CDR3 comprises 17 residues. V dropped 6 bases and J dropped 4; count of bases not matched to a gene: 14. Germline CDR1 and CDR2: LGHNT and FRNRAP. The CDR3 DNA reads TGTGCTAGTGGGAACTCAGGCGGGGGGGCCCCGGCAGATACGCAGTATTTT. This sequence encodes CASGNSGGGAPADTQYF.

This clone has more than one count but fewer than ten. The chain uses TRBV5-6 and TRBJ2-1; TRBD1 aligns across 11 bases. CDR3 length: 19 amino acids. Germline V gives CDR1 SGHDT, CDR2 YYEEEE. V lost 1 base to trimming and J lost 0 bases; unmatched junction nucleotides: 9. The CDR3 loop is CASSLFRDRGGISYNEQFF. In DNA, the CDR3 is TGTGCCAGCAGCTTGTTCCGGGACAGGGGGGGAATCTCCTACAATGAGCAGTTCTTC.

The chain has TRBV27 and TRBJ1-2; no clear D. This CDR3 has 13 amino acids. Trimming took 5 bases from V and 4 from J, leaving 11 bases between them. CDR1 and CDR2 from the germline V gene are MNHEY and SMNVEV (reference sequence). As DNA, the CDR3 is TGTGCCAGCAGTCCCACAGTGGGCTATGGCTACACCTTC. It codes for CASSPTVGYGYTF.

The chain links TRBV6-5 to TRBJ2-7, with D possibly TRBD1 on 6 matching bases. The V and J ends lost 6 bases and 5 bases respectively, with 14 bases between them. The CDR3 spans 13 residues. From germline, CDR1 is MNHEY and CDR2 SVGAGI. Written as DNA, the CDR3 is TGTGCCAGCAGGGCACCAGGGGTCGACGAGCAGTACTTC. Its translation is CASRAPGVDEQYF.

This clone was counted once. The chain couples TRBV20-1 to TRBJ2-1; D not certain. The CDR3 is 12 residues long. Germline lookup yields CDR1 DFQATT and CDR2 SNEGSKA (reference sequence). V lost 3 bases and J lost 4, with 7 bases in between. The CDR3: CSASSEYNEQFF. The CDR3 nucleotides are TGCAGTGCTAGTTCCGAGTACAATGAGCAGTTCTTC.

This clone showed up just once. The chain has TRBV10-2 and TRBJ1-2; a possible D gene is TRBD1 (5 bases). Trimming stripped 0 bases from V and 6 bases from J, with 11 bases between. Germline CDR1 reads WSHSY; CDR2 reads SAAADI. The CDR3 sequence is 14 residues long. The CDR3 region is CASSESTGGNGYTF. CDR3 nucleotide sequence: TGCGCCAGCAGTGAGTCGACCGGGGGGAATGGCTACACCTTC.

The DNA for the CDR3 is TGCGCCAGCACCGCCCAGACTTTCACCCCCTACGAGCAGTACTTC. Translated: CASTAQTFTPYEQYF. The genes are TRBV10-1 and TRBJ2-7; no reliable D call. Germline loops: CDR1 WNHNN, CDR2 SYGVQD (reference sequence). This CDR3 has 15 amino acids. Trimming took off 7 bases at V and 2 bases at J, with 18 bases between the two ends.